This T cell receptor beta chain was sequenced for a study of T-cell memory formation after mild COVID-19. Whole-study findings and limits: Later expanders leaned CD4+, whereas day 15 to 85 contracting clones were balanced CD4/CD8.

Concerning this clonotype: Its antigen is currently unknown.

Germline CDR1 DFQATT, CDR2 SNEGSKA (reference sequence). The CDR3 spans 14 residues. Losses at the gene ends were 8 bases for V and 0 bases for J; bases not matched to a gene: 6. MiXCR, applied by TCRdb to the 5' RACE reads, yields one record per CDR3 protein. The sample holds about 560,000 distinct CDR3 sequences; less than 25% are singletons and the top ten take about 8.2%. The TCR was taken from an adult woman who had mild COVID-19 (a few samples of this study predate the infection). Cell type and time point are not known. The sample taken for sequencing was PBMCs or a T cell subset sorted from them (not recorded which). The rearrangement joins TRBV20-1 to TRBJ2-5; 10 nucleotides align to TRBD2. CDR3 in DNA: TGCAGTTTCCAACTAGCGGGACACCAAGAGACCCAGTACTTC. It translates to CSFQLAGHQETQYF.